The clone carrying this T cell receptor beta chain was counted only a few times. CD8+ and CD4+ T cells circulating in blood were sequenced for TCR beta. These data are taken from a study of CD8 T cells in Susac syndrome. Study summary: Patients with Susac syndrome, at blood draw, were therapy-naive, on corticosteroids, or on intravenous immunoglobulin alone.

Reverse transcription of about 0.5 to 1 ug RNA was carried out with random hexamers. TCR beta CDR3 was amplified by immunoSEQ multiplex PCR. This amplification extended across 54 Vbeta and 13 Jbeta segments. A single record per CDR3 protein comes from TCRdb applying MiXCR to the immunoSEQ multiplex PCR reads. This sample has roughly 140,000 distinct CDR3 sequences, with around 95% found just once. The receptor comes from a human donor with Susac syndrome. Sequenced material: CD4+ T cells from PBMCs.

The CDR3 loop reads CASSGGGNQPQHF. The DNA for the CDR3 is TGTGCCAGCAGTGGGGGAGGGAATCAGCCCCAGCATTTT. This sequence joins TRBV2 and TRBJ1-5; D unclear. The CDR3 covers 13 residues. V was trimmed by 4 bases and J by 4 bases, leaving 8 bases between them. Germline V gene data show CDR1 as SNHLY and CDR2 as FYNNEI.